These 17 T cell receptor beta chains were sequenced from one sample in a study of human T cells and chemical hapten exposure. Using its own MiXCR run on the RACE reads, TCRdb lists one record per CDR3 protein. The sample holds 350,000 or so distinct CDR3 sequences; around 6.9% are singletons and the top ten take 7.5% to 8.5%. Time point in this sample: patch test 1, 2 weeks after DPC sensitization. Treatment denoted: therapeutic diphenylcyclopropenone sensitization with weekly scalp DPC. Sequenced material: whole blood, taken in connection with sensitization to the hapten diphenylcyclopropenone (DPC). The receptors shown here come from a woman aged 18-29 years with alopecia areata. Some clones in this sample may be carry-over from other donors' samples.

The chain combines TRBV7-2 with TRBJ1-4, with 7 bases matching TRBD1. Germline trimming cut 2 bases from V and 10 bases from J; bases unmatched to any gene: 7. This CDR3 contains 14 residues. The germline gives CDR1 SGHTA, CDR2 FQGNSA. The CDR3 DNA follows: TGTGCCAGCAGCTTACAGGGGGGCCCAGGAAAACTGTTTTTT. Translated, it gives CASSLQGGPGKLFF.

The V and J genes are TRBV27 and TRBJ1-1; D unresolved. The CDR3 length is 14 residues. V gave up 5 bases and J gave up 1 base, with 11 bases separating them. Germline V gene data show CDR1 as MNHEY and CDR2 as SMNVEV (reference sequence). The CDR3 bases are TGTGCCAGCAGTCCCCTTTCAGCGAACACTGAAGCTTTCTTT. Its protein is CASSPLSANTEAFF.

This clonotype was observed a few times. The gene calls are TRBV20-1 and TRBJ2-7; 7 nucleotides match TRBD2. This CDR3 has 13 amino acids. V was clipped by 6 bases and J by 1 base; unmatched bases: 6. The germline CDR1 and CDR2 sequences are DFQATT and SNEGSKA (reference sequence). The CDR3 protein is CSASGTTSYEQYF. The CDR3 region has the DNA TGCAGTGCCTCCGGGACTACGTCCTACGAGCAGTACTTC.

The chain's CDR3 is CASSDPQGSSTDTQYF. The CDR3 DNA sequence: TGTGCCAGCAGCGACCCACAGGGTTCAAGCACAGATACGCAGTATTTT. This chain joins TRBV6-5 and TRBJ2-3; D may be TRBD1 (6 bases). Per the germline V gene, CDR1 is MNHEY and CDR2 is SVGAGI. This CDR3 region has 16 residues. V lost 6 bases and J lost 0, with 16 bases in between.

This clonotype was counted ten times or more. The chain has TRBV29-1 and TRBJ2-3; TRBD1 aligns across 8 bases. This CDR3 is built from 14 residues. Trimming removed 6 bases from V and 4 bases from J; junction bases left unmatched: 9. From germline, CDR1 is SQVTM and CDR2 ANQGSEA. CDR3 region: CSVASLTGADTQYF. The CDR3 DNA sequence: TGCAGCGTAGCGAGCTTGACAGGGGCAGATACGCAGTATTTT.

In its sample, this clonotype was seen many times. V gene TRBV6-5 combines with J gene TRBJ1-6; D is perhaps TRBD1 (6 bases). The V end lost 6 bases, the J end lost 10 bases, and 13 bases lay between the germline ends. Germline V gives CDR1 MNHEY, CDR2 SVGAGI. The CDR3 runs to 13 residues. The CDR3 region has the DNA TGTGCCAGCAGACGCGACAGGTGGTCACCCCTCCACTTT. Translated, it gives CASRRDRWSPLHF.

J is TRBJ2-7 and V is TRBV27, with D uncertain. This CDR3 spans 14 amino acids. Germline CDR1 MNHEY, CDR2 SMNVEV (reference sequence). Trimming took 0 bases from V and 3 from J, leaving 9 bases between them. CDR3 bases: TGTGCCAGCAGTTTATCCGGACGGTACTACGAGCAGTACTTC. Amino acid sequence: CASSLSGRYYEQYF.

This clonotype occurred a few times. The chain couples TRBV20-1 to TRBJ1-1; the D is unclear. V was cut by 0 bases and J by 1 base, with 9 bases left in between. Germline CDR1 and CDR2: DFQATT and SNEGSKA (reference sequence). The CDR3 has 14 residues. The CDR3 loop is CSARDRGRNTEAFF. The CDR3 nucleotides are TGCAGTGCTAGAGACCGGGGAAGGAACACTGAAGCTTTCTTT.

The rearrangement uses TRBV20-1 and TRBJ2-3, with 12 nucleotides matching TRBD2. Looked up from germline, CDR1 is DFQATT and CDR2 is SNEGSKA (reference sequence). There are 16 residues in the CDR3. The ends lost 3 bases at V and 2 bases at J; junction bases unmatched: 6. Written as DNA, the CDR3 is TGCAGTGCTAGGACTAGCGGGGGCCTCCACACAGATACGCAGTATTTT. Protein product: CSARTSGGLHTDTQYF.

V and J are TRBV5-1 and TRBJ2-1; D not resolved. Deletions cut 2 bases from V and 0 bases from J, with 15 bases between. The CDR3 spans 17 residues. The germline CDR1 and CDR2 sequences are SGHRS and YFSETQ. The CDR3 is CASSLLVDESSYNEQFF. The CDR3 bases are TGCGCCAGCAGCTTACTGGTAGACGAGAGCTCCTACAATGAGCAGTTCTTC.

This clonotype was seen at least ten times. The chain combines TRBV5-5 with TRBJ1-6; D remains ambiguous. Germline loops: CDR1 SGHKS, CDR2 YYEKEE (reference sequence). The CDR3 spans 15 residues. V was pared by 2 bases and J by 8 bases, with 14 bases between. The DNA for the CDR3 is TGTGCCAGCAGCTTCGCCAGCGATATTGATTCACCCCTCCACTTT. Protein sequence: CASSFASDIDSPLHF.

This clonotype was seen more than once but under ten times. This chain uses TRBV2 with TRBJ2-5; TRBD2 matches at 7 bases. V lost 6 bases to trimming and J lost 4 bases; unmatched junction nucleotides: 8. CDR3 length equals 14 residues. Germline V lookup: CDR1 SNHLY, CDR2 FYNNEI. The CDR3 DNA is TGTGCCAGCAGCGAGAGACTAGCCGGAGAGACCCAGTACTTC. Translating gives CASSERLAGETQYF.

In its sample, this clonotype was seen a few times. The chain has TRBV12-3 or TRBV12-4 and TRBJ1-2, with D unresolved. V lost 6 bases and J lost 5, with 16 bases in between. The CDR3 runs 14 residues. CDR3 sequence (DNA): TGTGCCAGCAGCCCCGGCCCCTTCCCTTATGGCTACACCTTC. Protein product: CASSPGPFPYGYTF.

This rearrangement joins TRBV10-3 to TRBJ2-4; 7 bases are a match to TRBD1. V was pared by 4 bases and J by 4 bases, with 4 bases of the junction left unmatched. Germline V gene lookup returns CDR1 ENHRY and CDR2 SYGVKD. This CDR3 comprises 14 residues. The CDR3: CAISGGQTKNIQYF. Written as DNA, the CDR3 is TGTGCCATCAGTGGGGGACAGACGAAAAACATTCAGTACTTC.

The chain recombines TRBV28 with TRBJ2-3; the match to TRBD2 covers 7 bases. The junction had 5 bases not matched to a gene; V was cut back by 1 base and J by 1 base. CDR3 length equals 16 residues. Per the germline V gene, CDR1 is MDHEN and CDR2 is SYDVKM. CDR3 sequence (DNA): TGTGCCAGCAGTTTATTTCGGGGGGTTGGCACAGATACGCAGTATTTT. It is translated as CASSLFRGVGTDTQYF.

In this sample, this clonotype turned up a few times. The J gene is TRBJ2-4, the V gene TRBV7-2; D might be TRBD2 (5 bases). The ends were cut back, 5 bases at V and 2 bases at J, with 10 bases in the middle. CDR1 and CDR2 (germline): SGHTA, FQGNSA. The CDR3 sequence is 14 residues long. The CDR3 loop is CASSLSGTKNIQYF. CDR3 coding DNA: TGTGCCAGCAGCCTCAGCGGAACCAAAAACATTCAGTACTTC.

The rearrangement links TRBV6-1 to TRBJ1-1; D gene unclear. There are 14 residues in the CDR3. The V gene's germline CDR1 is MNHNS and CDR2 SASEGT. Trimming left V 6 bases short and J 1 base short, with 12 bases between. CDR3 residues: CASSQTYKNTEAFF. The CDR3 DNA reads as TGTGCCAGCAGCCAAACCTATAAGAACACTGAAGCTTTCTTT.